Each of the 3 T cell receptor beta chains below was sequenced from the same sample in a study of blood T cell repertoires in COVID-19. Generated by immunoSEQ multiplex PCR, the TCRdb table keeps only in-frame clones and is missing some. The data show fewer than 350,000 clones, roughly 90% seen once. The specimen sequenced was PBMCs or T cells enriched from blood (not recorded which). These receptors came from a woman aged 40 to 49 with acute COVID-19.

In this sample, this clone turned up once. The rearrangement joins TRBV5-1 to TRBJ2-3; D is possibly TRBD1 (6 bases). V was shortened by 1 base and J by 5 bases, with 17 bases between the two germline ends. Germline V CDR1 and CDR2: SGHRS, YFSETQ. CDR3 length equals 16 residues. CDR3 in DNA: TGCGCCAGCAGCTTGCAGGGGTCCTCGATCGGAGATACGCAGTATTTT. This translates into CASSLQGSSIGDTQYF.

The chain carries TRBV5-4 and TRBJ2-7; the match to TRBD2 covers 9 bases. CDR3 length equals 15 residues. Germline V gene sequence: CDR1 SGHNT, CDR2 YYREEE (reference sequence). The ends lost 3 bases at V and 6 bases at J; junction bases unmatched: 10. The CDR3 DNA reads TGTGCCAGCAGCTCTAAAGCGGGAGGATTGAGCGAGCAGTACTTC. Translation gives CASSSKAGGLSEQYF.

To note about this clone: The same CDR3 is also encoded by other DNA sequences in this sample. V usage is TRBV19 and J usage is TRBJ2-7; 13 bases agree with TRBD2. CDR1 is LNHDA and CDR2 is SQIVND in the germline V gene (reference sequence). The J segment lost 0 bases and the V segment lost 4 bases, leaving 3 bases of the junction unmatched. The CDR3 length is 16 residues. The CDR3 here is CASSTRTSGSSYEQYF. CDR3 coding DNA: TGTGCCAGTAGTACCCGGACTAGCGGGAGCTCCTACGAGCAGTACTTC. Full variable domain (remainder filled in from reference TRBV19 and TRBJ2-7): DGGITQSPKYLFRKEGQNVTLSCEQNLNHDAMYWYRQDPGQGLRLIYYSQIVNDFQKGDIAEGYSVSREKKESFPLTVTSAQKNPTAFYLCASSTRTSGSSYEQYFGPGTRLTVT.